Below, 20 T cell receptor beta chains from the same sample are listed, as sequenced in a study of cytomegalovirus exposure and HLA in healthy donors. Primers for the PCR totalled 60 Vbeta and 13 Jbeta. Method: immunoSEQ multiplex PCR; TCRdb's copy keeps in-frame clones and lacks some. The sample contains fewer than 250,000 clones, roughly 84% of which appear only once. Sequencing was performed on PBMCs. These receptors came from a human donor in good health.

This chain links TRBV5-1 with TRBJ2-5; 9 bases match TRBD1. The CDR3 extends over 15 amino acids. V was clipped by 7 bases and J by 2 bases; unmatched bases: 9. Per germline, CDR1 SGHRS and CDR2 YFSETQ. For the CDR3, the DNA is TGCGCCAGCGGGGGGACAGGGATGATGCAAGAGACCCAGTACTTC. The encoded protein is CASGGTGMMQETQYF.

This chain links TRBV27 with TRBJ1-2; 9 bases line up with TRBD1. The V segment lost 9 bases and the J segment 4 bases; nucleotides outside the gene matches: 6. Looked up from germline, CDR1 is MNHEY and CDR2 is SMNVEV (reference sequence). CDR3 size: 13 residues. The chain's CDR3 is CARTGTGTYGYTF. The CDR3 region has the DNA TGTGCCAGGACCGGGACAGGGACCTATGGCTACACCTTC.

CDR3 region: CASSYSSRVTDTQYF. CDR3 nucleotides: TGTGCCAGCAGTTACTCTTCGCGGGTGACAGATACGCAGTATTTT. The rearrangement joins TRBV6-5 to TRBJ2-3; a possible D gene is TRBD2 (5 bases). V was cut by 0 bases and J by 3 bases, with 10 bases left in between. Germline V gene data show CDR1 as MNHEY and CDR2 as SVGAGI. This CDR3 contains 15 residues.

The gene calls are TRBV9 and TRBJ2-1; maybe TRBD2 (5 bases). The germline CDR1 and CDR2 sequences are SGDLS and YYNGEE. Trimming left V 0 bases short and J 9 bases short, with 16 bases between. The CDR3 is 15 residues long. CDR3 protein: CASSVEEGTVTEQFF. CDR3 nucleotides: TGTGCCAGCAGCGTAGAAGAGGGCACGGTCACTGAGCAGTTCTTC.

The chain recombines TRBV27 with TRBJ2-5; 12 positions match TRBD2. The CDR3 contains 16 residues. The V segment lost 11 bases and the J segment 4 bases; nucleotides outside the gene matches: 14. Germline V gene lookup returns CDR1 MNHEY and CDR2 SMNVEV (reference sequence). CDR3 DNA: TGTGCCGGAGATCAGACTAGCGGGAGTGTTCGAGAGACCCAGTACTTC. It yields the protein CAGDQTSGSVRETQYF.

The chain carries TRBV6-5 and TRBJ2-3; 8 nucleotides line up with TRBD2. Germline V CDR1 and CDR2: MNHEY, SVGAGI. The CDR3 is 15 amino acids. With 6 bases clipped from V and 4 bases from J, the junction kept 9 bases outside the gene matches. The CDR3: CASSPGRDEADTQYF. The CDR3 coding sequence is TGTGCCAGCAGCCCCGGGAGGGATGAAGCAGATACGCAGTATTTT.

This clone has only a few counts. The genes are TRBV28 and TRBJ2-3; 9 bases agree with TRBD2. V was clipped by 5 bases and J by 1 base; unmatched bases: 7. Germline V lookup: CDR1 MDHEN, CDR2 SYDVKM. The CDR3 sequence is 16 residues long. The CDR3 loop reads CASSPPSGTRTDTQYF. The DNA of the CDR3 is TGTGCCAGCAGTCCCCCTAGCGGGACCCGCACAGATACGCAGTATTTT.

The rearrangement joins TRBV11-2 to TRBJ2-1; 8 bases are a match to TRBD2. The germline V gene encodes CDR1 SGHAT and CDR2 FQNNGV. The CDR3 has 13 residues. The ends lost 5 bases at V and 8 bases at J; junction bases unmatched: 5. The CDR3 DNA sequence: TGTGCCAGCAGCCCCGGGCGGGAGGATGAGCAGTTCTTC. It encodes CASSPGREDEQFF.

This rearrangement joins TRBV4-3 to TRBJ2-3; D is possibly TRBD2 (6 bases). This CDR3 spans 16 amino acids. The germline gives CDR1 LGHNA, CDR2 YSLEER. V lost 1 base to trimming and J lost 4 bases, with 15 bases between them. Here the CDR3 reads CASSQVGGDAADTQYF. CDR3 in DNA: TGCGCCAGCAGCCAAGTGGGGGGAGATGCGGCAGATACGCAGTATTTT.

The chain combines TRBV7-9 with TRBJ2-7; D not resolved. The germline V gene encodes CDR1 SEHNR and CDR2 FQNEAQ (reference sequence). This CDR3 spans 14 amino acids. Trimming stripped 1 base from V and 1 base from J, with 8 bases between. The CDR3 is CASSLVSVSYEQYF. CDR3 bases: TGTGCCAGCAGCTTAGTGTCCGTTTCCTACGAGCAGTACTTC.

V is TRBV19 and J is TRBJ2-1, with a weak D call TRBD2 (6 bases). Trimming took off 6 bases at V and 6 bases at J, with 9 bases between the two ends. Germline-derived CDR1 and CDR2 are LNHDA and SQIVND (reference sequence). CDR3 length: 12 amino acids. The CDR3 here is CASSTGVNEQFF. CDR3 in DNA: TGTGCCAGTAGCACGGGGGTCAATGAGCAGTTCTTC.

In this sample, this clone turned up a few times. The chain has TRBV4-1 and TRBJ2-3, with 7 bases identical to TRBD2. The CDR3 sequence is 15 residues long. CDR1 and CDR2 from the germline V gene are MGHRA and YSYEKL. V was clipped by 6 bases and J by 3 bases; unmatched bases: 9. Here the CDR3 DNA reads TGCGCCAGCAGTCCCGTGGGAGGGTTAACAGATACGCAGTATTTT. Amino acid sequence: CASSPVGGLTDTQYF.

The V and J genes are TRBV6-5 and TRBJ1-3; perhaps TRBD1 as D (5 bases). Trimming removed 5 bases from V and 3 bases from J, with 11 bases in between. CDR1 and CDR2 from the germline V gene are MNHEY and SVGAGI. There are 14 residues in the CDR3. The CDR3 protein is CASSIRGLGNTIYF. The CDR3 region has the DNA TGTGCCAGCAGTATACGGGGACTTGGAAACACCATATATTTT.

This clone was seen once. The chain couples TRBV28 to TRBJ2-5; TRBD1 matches at 8 bases. Germline CDR1 reads MDHEN; CDR2 reads SYDVKM. The CDR3 contains 15 residues. V lost 4 bases, J lost 5 bases, and 9 bases stayed unmatched. The CDR3 protein is CASSSDREHIETQYF. CDR3 nucleotide sequence: TGTGCCAGCAGTTCGGACAGGGAGCATATTGAGACCCAGTACTTC.

This rearrangement joins TRBV4-3 to TRBJ2-3; 14 bases are shared with TRBD2. The ends lost 4 bases at V and 7 bases at J; junction bases unmatched: 7. The CDR3 sequence is 16 residues long. The germline V gene has CDR1 LGHNA and CDR2 YSLEER. CDR3 sequence: CASSPSGTSGSYTQYF. The CDR3 bases are TGCGCCAGCAGCCCCTCCGGGACTAGCGGGAGTTATACGCAGTATTTT.

The V and J genes are TRBV7-2 and TRBJ2-3; D is unclear. Germline CDR1 and CDR2: SGHTA and FQGNSA. CDR3 length: 14 amino acids. V was shortened by 5 bases and J by 0 bases, with 9 bases between the two germline ends. This CDR3 reads CASSLTVSTDTQYF. DNA of the CDR3: TGTGCCAGCAGCCTCACAGTTAGCACAGATACGCAGTATTTT.

The chain links TRBV7-6 to TRBJ2-2; 8 positions agree with TRBD2. V gave up 1 base and J gave up 4 bases; unmatched junction bases: 8. Germline V lookup: CDR1 SGHVS, CDR2 FNYEAQ. The CDR3 covers 17 residues. CDR3 region: CASSLGLGTRPTGELFF. In nucleotides, the CDR3 is TGTGCCAGCAGCTTAGGGCTGGGGACTAGACCCACCGGGGAGCTGTTTTTT.

The rearrangement links TRBV5-1 to TRBJ2-5; 8 positions match TRBD1. The CDR3 runs 15 residues. Looked up from germline, CDR1 is SGHRS and CDR2 is YFSETQ. The V and J ends lost 4 bases and 2 bases, in that order; junction bases with no gene match: 7. The CDR3 here is CASSLGGQDQETQYF. The CDR3 region has the DNA TGCGCCAGCAGCCTTGGGGGACAGGATCAAGAGACCCAGTACTTC.

The chain carries TRBV4-1 and TRBJ2-3, with 9 nucleotides matching TRBD1. Germline assignment: CDR1 MGHRA and CDR2 YSYEKL. J was trimmed by 3 bases and V by 1 base; bases with no gene match: 5. The CDR3 runs to 16 residues. The CDR3 sequence: CASSQGTGARTDTQYF. For the CDR3, the DNA is TGCGCCAGCAGCCAAGGGACAGGGGCCCGGACAGATACGCAGTATTTT.

The rearrangement joins TRBV28 to TRBJ2-7; D perhaps matches TRBD2 (6 bases). This CDR3 region has 16 residues. Trimming took 5 bases from V and 4 from J, leaving 21 bases between them. Germline V gene data show CDR1 as MDHEN and CDR2 as SYDVKM. Here the CDR3 reads CASSPPTGGMGYEQYF. The CDR3 DNA is TGTGCCAGCAGTCCGCCCACCGGCGGGATGGGATACGAGCAGTACTTC.